Each of the 12 T cell receptor beta chains below was sequenced from the same sample in a study. TCRdb ran MiXCR on the 5' RACE reads and lists one entry per CDR3 protein. The table shows fewer than 55,000 distinct CDR3 sequences, with approximately 23% occurring only once. Treg sorting used a CD4+CD25+CD127-/low gate. Input material: Tregs sorted from a lymph node. All receptors come from a female donor with breast cancer.

To note about this clonotype: An end of the junction does not agree with germline; a read error may underlie this. The chain uses TRBV5-1 and TRBJ2-1; perhaps TRBD1 as D (6 bases). Germline CDR1 SGHRS, CDR2 YFSETQ. There are 14 residues in the CDR3. CDR3 in amino acids: CTSSLDSACNEQFF. Here the CDR3 DNA reads TGCACCAGCAGCTTGGACAGTGCCTGCAATGAGCAGTTCTTC. Based on the CDR3 plus reference TRBV5-1 and TRBJ2-1, the full variable domain is KAGVTQTPRYLIKTRGQQVTLSCSPISGHRSVSWYQQTPGQGLQFLFEYFSETQRNKGNFPGRFSGRQFSNSRSEMNVSTLELGDSALYLCTSSLDSACNEQFFGPGTRLTVL.

This clonotype was seen a few times. The rearrangement joins TRBV6-5 to TRBJ2-1; 8 bases are a match to TRBD2. Germline CDR1 MNHEY, CDR2 SVGAGI. This CDR3 spans 15 amino acids. Losses at the gene ends were 4 bases for V and 3 bases for J; bases not matched to a gene: 5. CDR3 nucleotides: TGTGCCAGCAGTTGGACTAGCCCAGACTACAATGAGCAGTTCTTC. Amino acid sequence: CASSWTSPDYNEQFF.

V usage is TRBV5-4 and J usage is TRBJ2-2, with D tentatively TRBD2 (6 bases). From germline, CDR1 is SGHNT and CDR2 YYREEE (reference sequence). The CDR3 spans 14 residues. V was clipped by 2 bases and J by 6 bases, with 11 bases between them. Here the CDR3 reads CASSFGGAAGELFF. Written as DNA, the CDR3 is TGTGCCAGCAGCTTTGGAGGGGCCGCCGGGGAGCTGTTTTTT.

This clonotype was counted many times. This chain connects TRBV4-1 to TRBJ1-3; TRBD1 matches 8 bases. V was pared by 0 bases and J by 5 bases, with 12 bases of the junction left unmatched. The germline V gene has CDR1 MGHRA and CDR2 YSYEKL. This CDR3 comprises 18 residues. For the CDR3, the DNA is TGCGCCAGCAGCCAAGATACACCGCCGACAGGGGCAAGAAACACCATATATTTT. As protein: CASSQDTPPTGARNTIYF.

The chain recombines TRBV5-1 with TRBJ1-4, with a possible D match to TRBD1 (5 bases). V lost 7 bases and J lost 5, with 18 bases in between. Germline lookup yields CDR1 SGHRS and CDR2 YFSETQ. CDR3 length equals 15 residues. CDR3 DNA: TGCGCCAGCTCCCATTTCCGGGACGCAAATGAAAAACTGTTTTTT. It codes for CASSHFRDANEKLFF.

With regard to this clonotype: Just one base apart from a much larger clone, this may be a read error. V usage is TRBV6-5 and J usage is TRBJ2-7; D possibly matches TRBD1 or TRBD2 (7 bases each). Germline CDR1 is MNHEY and CDR2 is SVGAGI. This CDR3 spans 14 amino acids. The CDR3 protein is CTSSYKAGGEEQYF. CDR3 sequence (DNA): TGTACCAGCAGTTATAAGGCAGGGGGGGAAGAGCAGTACTTC.

The table lists this clonotype with a few counts. The chain carries TRBV2 and TRBJ1-5; 7 nucleotides align to TRBD1. CDR3 size: 14 residues. Germline lookup yields CDR1 SNHLY and CDR2 FYNNEI. Germline trimming cut 8 bases from V and 0 bases from J; bases unmatched to any gene: 4. CDR3 nucleotide sequence: TGTGCCAGCCGGGACAGCAATAGCAATCAGCCCCAGCATTTT. As protein: CASRDSNSNQPQHF.

This clonotype has a handful of counts. A read error is possible here, since a much larger clone lies one base away. The gene calls are TRBV4-1 and TRBJ2-7; tentative D call: TRBD2 (6 bases). CDR1 is MGHRA and CDR2 is YSYEKL in the germline V gene. The CDR3 has 15 residues. The CDR3 reads CASNQVAGLSYEQYF. The CDR3 DNA follows: TGCGCCAGCAACCAAGTCGCCGGACTAAGCTACGAGCAGTACTTC.

The chain employs TRBV28 and TRBJ1-1, with a weak D call TRBD1 (6 bases). In germline, CDR1 is MDHEN, CDR2 SYDVKM. Between the trimmed V and J ends, which lost 5 bases and 0 bases, there was a span of 16 bases. The CDR3 sequence is 16 residues long. The CDR3, as DNA: TGTGCCAGCAGTGATGGTGAGGACAGCATGAACACTGAAGCTTTCTTT. Amino acids: CASSDGEDSMNTEAFF.

The sample holds a few counts of this clonotype. The rearrangement uses TRBV28 and TRBJ2-1; a possible D gene is TRBD1 (6 bases). There are 17 residues in the CDR3. With 4 bases removed from V and 2 bases from J, the gap between germline ends came to 18 bases. In germline, CDR1 is MDHEN, CDR2 SYDVKM. The CDR3 nucleotides are TGTGCCAGCAGTTATCGTACTCCGGACAGAGCCTACAATGAGCAGTTCTTC. Its protein product is CASSYRTPDRAYNEQFF.

The chain joins TRBV30 to TRBJ2-7; D gene unclear. CDR1 and CDR2 (germline): GTSNPN, SVGIG (reference sequence). With 5 bases removed from V and 6 bases from J, the gap between germline ends came to 11 bases. There are 11 residues in the CDR3. The CDR3 protein is CAWGRVFEQYF. The CDR3 DNA sequence: TGTGCCTGGGGACGCGTTTTCGAGCAGTACTTC.

In this sample, this clonotype turned up many times. This chain links TRBV29-1 with TRBJ2-5, with TRBD1 matching 7 bases. V lost 1 base to trimming and J lost 5 bases; unmatched junction nucleotides: 4. The CDR3 is 13 amino acids. Germline V gene lookup returns CDR1 SQVTM and CDR2 ANQGSEA. Here the CDR3 DNA reads TGCAGCGTTGAAGCCTCCAGGGGGGAGACCCAGTACTTC. Translated: CSVEASRGETQYF.